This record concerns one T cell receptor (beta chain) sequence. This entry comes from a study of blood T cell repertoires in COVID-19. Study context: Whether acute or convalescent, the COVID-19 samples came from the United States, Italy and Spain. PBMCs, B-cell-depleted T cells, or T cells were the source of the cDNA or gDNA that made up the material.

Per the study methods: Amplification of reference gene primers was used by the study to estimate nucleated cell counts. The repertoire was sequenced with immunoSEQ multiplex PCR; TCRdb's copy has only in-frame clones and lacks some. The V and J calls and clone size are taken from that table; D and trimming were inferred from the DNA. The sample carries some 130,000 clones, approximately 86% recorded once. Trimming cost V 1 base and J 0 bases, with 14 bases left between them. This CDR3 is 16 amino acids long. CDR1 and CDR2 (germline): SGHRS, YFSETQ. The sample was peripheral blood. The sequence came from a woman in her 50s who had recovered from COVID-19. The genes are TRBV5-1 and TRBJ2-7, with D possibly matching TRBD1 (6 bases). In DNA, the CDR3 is TGCGCCAGCAGCTTGTTCGACAGGAGATTCTCCTACGAGCAGTACTTC. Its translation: CASSLFDRRFSYEQYF.